This TCR beta chain is drawn from a study of PD-L1 blockade in urothelial cancer. Study-wide context: About 85% of the 29 patients were men whose urothelial cancer was bladder-origin. Blood was analyzed 3 weeks (second dose) and 6 weeks after treatment start. General study points: Below-median blood TCR clonality before treatment forecast better survival.

Of note for this clone: Its antigen is not known.

This table comes from immunoSEQ multiplex PCR, and its TCRdb copy is limited to in-frame clones, with some not included. The table records 71,000 or so clones, around 90% of them present only once. The V gene's germline CDR1 is SGHRS and CDR2 YFSETQ. This CDR3 is built from 15 residues. V lost 0 bases, J lost 6 bases, and 4 bases stayed unmatched. The chain employs TRBV5-1 and TRBJ2-1, with 9 bases lining up with TRBD2. The specimen was PBMCs, collected around atezolizumab (anti-PD-L1) treatment. The TCR was taken from a man aged 55 to 70 with urothelial cancer. CDR3 sequence (DNA): TGCGCCAGCAGCTTGGGACTAGCGGCATTCAATGAGCAGTTCTTC. It is translated as CASSLGLAAFNEQFF. The entire variable domain, with the rest obtained from reference TRBV5-1 and TRBJ2-1, is as follows: KAGVTQTPRYLIKTRGQQVTLSCSPISGHRSVSWYQQTPGQGLQFLFEYFSETQRNKGNFPGRFSGRQFSNSRSEMNVSTLELGDSALYLCASSLGLAAFNEQFFGPGTRLTVL.